The 19 T cell receptor beta chains in this list originate from one sample, sequenced in a study of blood T cell repertoires in COVID-19. Sequencing used immunoSEQ multiplex PCR; TCRdb keeps in-frame clones, though not all of them. This sample has roughly 240,000 clones, with approximately 80% found just once. Sequenced input: peripheral blood. These TCRs come from a woman aged 80 or over with acute or convalescent COVID-19.

Regarding this clone: A junction end diverges from the germline sequence, so it may reflect a read error. The chain recombines TRBV4-1 with TRBJ2-3; 9 bases agree with TRBD2. The CDR3 spans 12 residues. Germline CDR1 and CDR2: MGHRA and YSYEKL. The CDR3 nucleotides read TGCGCCAGCAGCCAAGATGGCGGGAGGGCCTCTTTT. It encodes CASSQDGGRASF.

This chain uses TRBV9 with TRBJ2-2; a possible D gene is TRBD1 (6 bases). V was clipped by 1 base and J by 4 bases, with 8 bases between them. Per germline, CDR1 SGDLS and CDR2 YYNGEE. This CDR3 is built from 14 residues. The CDR3 DNA sequence: TGTGCCAGCAGCGTATTACAGGGCACCGGGGAGCTGTTTTTT. Its protein product is CASSVLQGTGELFF.

The chain couples TRBV28 to TRBJ2-2, with 12 bases matching TRBD2. J gave up 6 bases and V 1 base, and 3 bases lay outside the gene matches. The CDR3 consists of 16 residues. Per the germline V gene, CDR1 is MDHEN and CDR2 is SYDVKM. The CDR3 sequence: CASSLLTSGRSGELFF. The DNA for the CDR3 is TGTGCCAGCAGTTTATTGACTAGCGGGAGATCCGGGGAGCTGTTTTTT.

V usage is TRBV29-1 and J usage is TRBJ1-1, with 10 bases matching TRBD1. There are 16 residues in the CDR3. Per the germline V gene, CDR1 is SQVTM and CDR2 is ANQGSEA. The V and J ends lost 5 bases and 6 bases, in that order; junction bases with no gene match: 15. CDR3 DNA: TGCAGCGTTACTCCGACAGGGGGCGCAGGGGTAGCTGAAGCTTTCTTT. Translating gives CSVTPTGGAGVAEAFF.

The rearrangement links TRBV28 to TRBJ2-2; weak D call: TRBD1 (6 bases). V was shortened by 4 bases and J by 3 bases, with 12 bases between the two germline ends. CDR1 and CDR2 from the germline V gene are MDHEN and SYDVKM. The CDR3 covers 15 residues. The CDR3 region has the DNA TGTGCCAGCAGTTCAGGGGAGTTGGACACCGGGGAGCTGTTTTTT. Protein product: CASSSGELDTGELFF.

The chain carries TRBV18 and TRBJ1-1, with D maybe TRBD1 (5 bases). V shed 4 bases and J shed 5 bases, with 11 bases lying between them. Germline V gene lookup returns CDR1 KGHSH and CDR2 LQKENI. The CDR3 covers 13 residues. The CDR3 DNA is TGTGCCAGCTCACGTCTACAGGAAACTGAAGCTTTCTTT. It encodes CASSRLQETEAFF.

The genes are TRBV30 and TRBJ2-2; 8 bases align to TRBD1. CDR3 length equals 16 residues. Germline V gives CDR1 GTSNPN, CDR2 SVGIG (reference sequence). V gave up 0 bases and J gave up 4 bases; unmatched junction bases: 7. The CDR3 coding sequence is TGTGCCTGGAGTGTAGCCCGGACAGGGAGCACCGGGGAGCTGTTTTTT. Translated, it gives CAWSVARTGSTGELFF.

The chain employs TRBV5-6 and TRBJ1-2; no reliable D call. This CDR3 region has 12 residues. V lost 1 base, J lost 8 bases, and 9 bases lay in between. Per germline, CDR1 SGHDT and CDR2 YYEEEE. The DNA for the CDR3 is TGTGCCAGCAGCTTGCGCGTCTCCGGCTACACCTTC. It encodes CASSLRVSGYTF.

This sequence joins TRBV9 and TRBJ2-7; no definite D call. Trimming shortened V by 3 bases and J by 5 bases, and 15 bases separated the two germline ends. The CDR3 is 14 residues long. The germline gives CDR1 SGDLS, CDR2 YYNGEE. The CDR3 DNA is TGTGCCAGCAGCGCACGACTTGGGTTGGACGAGCAGTACTTC. This translates into CASSARLGLDEQYF.

The chain links TRBV7-3 to TRBJ2-3; a possible D gene is TRBD2 (7 bases). Germline V CDR1 and CDR2: SGHTA, FQGTGA. The CDR3 has 16 amino acids. V lost 5 bases and J lost 8, with 23 bases in between. The CDR3 nucleotides read TGTGCCAGCAGCCCGGAATGGGGAGGGGCACAGGGTACGCAGTATTTT. Encoded protein: CASSPEWGGAQGTQYF.

This clone was observed a single time. This chain links TRBV6-6 with TRBJ1-2; a weak D match, TRBD1 (6 bases). V shed 6 bases and J shed 8 bases, with 16 bases lying between them. Germline V CDR1 and CDR2: MNHNY, SVGAGI (reference sequence). This CDR3 spans 13 amino acids. The CDR3: CASSSTGPSGYTF. CDR3 nucleotides: TGTGCCAGCAGCTCTACAGGGCCTAGCGGCTACACCTTC.

In this sample, this clone turned up once. This chain uses TRBV18 with TRBJ2-2; D may be TRBD1 (6 bases). The CDR3 runs to 16 residues. CDR1 KGHSH and CDR2 LQKENI come from the germline V gene. V lost 0 bases and J 2 bases, leaving 10 bases between the germline ends. CDR3 amino acids: CASSPPGTTNTGELFF. The CDR3 coding sequence is TGTGCCAGCTCACCACCCGGGACAACCAACACCGGGGAGCTGTTTTTT.

This clone was recorded a few times. This chain uses TRBV4-2 with TRBJ1-2; D gene unclear. V lost 4 bases, J lost 2 bases, and 8 bases lay in between. This CDR3 has 13 residues. Per the germline V gene, CDR1 is LGHNA and CDR2 is YNFKEQ. The CDR3, as DNA: TGTGCCAGCAGCCCCGACACGAACTATGGCTACACCTTC. Translating it yields CASSPDTNYGYTF.

The chain recombines TRBV19 with TRBJ2-1, with 7 bases identical to TRBD2. V lost 1 base, J lost 1 base, and 10 bases stayed unmatched. The CDR3 covers 18 residues. Germline V gene sequence: CDR1 LNHDA, CDR2 SQIVND (reference sequence). CDR3 in amino acids: CASSIGTGRAGSYNEQFF. As DNA, the CDR3 is TGTGCCAGTAGTATAGGCACGGGGAGGGCGGGGTCCTACAATGAGCAGTTCTTC.

CDR3: CASSGTGNYGYTF. CDR3 in DNA: TGTGCCAGCAGCGGGACAGGGAACTATGGCTACACCTTC. The J gene is TRBJ1-2, the V gene TRBV2; TRBD1 matches 9 bases. The CDR3 is 13 residues long. CDR1 is SNHLY and CDR2 is FYNNEI in the germline V gene. Trimming at V came to 6 bases and at J to 2 bases, leaving 1 base not matched to a gene. The full variable domain, with the rest looked up from reference TRBV2 and TRBJ1-2, is EPEVTQTPSHQVTQMGQEVILRCVPISNHLYFYWYRQILGQKVEFLVSFYNNEISEKSEIFDDQFSVERPDGSNFTLKIRSTKLEDSAMYFCASSGTGNYGYTFGSGTRLTVV.

The rearrangement links TRBV6-2 or TRBV6-3 to TRBJ2-4, with D possibly matching TRBD1 (7 bases). Germline V gene sequence: CDR1 MNHEY, CDR2 SVGEGT. V lost 6 bases and J lost 0, with 15 bases in between. The CDR3 contains 16 residues. CDR3 in DNA: TGTGCCAGCAGCTCCCGGAGGGGGCTAGCCAAAAACATTCAGTACTTC. Translated, it gives CASSSRRGLAKNIQYF.

This sequence joins TRBV19 and TRBJ1-5; D may be TRBD1 (5 bases). The germline V gene encodes CDR1 LNHDA and CDR2 SQIVND (reference sequence). The germline V and J ends were trimmed by 8 bases and 1 base, with 12 bases remaining between them. There are 14 residues in the CDR3. CDR3 in DNA: TGTGCCAGTTCATTGGACATAAGCAATCAGCCCCAGCATTTT. Encoded protein: CASSLDISNQPQHF. Full variable domain (remainder filled in from reference TRBV19 and TRBJ1-5): DGGITQSPKYLFRKEGQNVTLSCEQNLNHDAMYWYRQDPGQGLRLIYYSQIVNDFQKGDIAEGYSVSREKKESFPLTVTSAQKNPTAFYLCASSLDISNQPQHFGDGTRLSIL.

This chain links TRBV7-9 with TRBJ2-3, with 12 bases fitting TRBD1. The CDR3 has 16 residues. J lost 5 bases, V lost 5 bases, and 8 bases had no gene match. The germline V gene has CDR1 SEHNR and CDR2 FQNEAQ (reference sequence). The CDR3 DNA sequence: TGTGCCAGCAGCGATAGAGGGACAGGGGGCAGAGATACGCAGTATTTT. It yields the protein CASSDRGTGGRDTQYF.

The rearrangement joins TRBV28 to TRBJ2-7; 8 bases align to TRBD2. The germline V gene encodes CDR1 MDHEN and CDR2 SYDVKM. This CDR3 is built from 15 residues. Germline trimming cut 6 bases from V and 0 bases from J; bases unmatched to any gene: 7. CDR3 coding DNA: TGTGCCAGCAGGGTTAGCGGGACGAGCTCCTACGAGCAGTACTTC. Translating gives CASRVSGTSSYEQYF.